The rows below give T cell receptor beta chains drawn from one sample of a study of regulatory T cells in long-lasting Graves disease. TCRdb used MiXCR to reprocess the multiplex PCR reads, holding one entry per CDR3 protein. This table has roughly 350,000 distinct CDR3 sequences, around 15% appearing once. These same records also appear under a second study, on T cells in Graves' hyperthyroidism and ophthalmopathy.

This material consisted of peripheral blood mononuclear cells (PBMCs), taken at new diagnosis, from a patient treated with antithyroid drugs. Receptors were obtained from a man aged 35 to 55 with Graves disease. The CDR3 runs from the conserved cysteine through the conserved F or W. D genes are given only for firm matches. Not all rows give a size; the values are once, few, many and, for expanded clones, a class.

d_gene: TRBD1
abundance: few
v_gene: TRBV4-2
j_gene: TRBJ2-1
CDR3aa: CASSQDDRDRGYYNEQFF
CDR3nt: TGTGCCAGCAGCCAAGATGACAGAGACAGGGGCTACTACAATGAGCAGTTCTTC

d_gene: NA
abundance: NA
v_gene: TRBV14
j_gene: TRBJ1-1
CDR3aa: CASSRRTQEAFF
CDR3nt: TGTGCCAGCAGCCGGAGGACGCAGGAAGCTTTCTTT

d_gene: TRBD2
abundance: many
v_gene: TRBV27
j_gene: TRBJ2-7
CDR3aa: CASSPSGGHSYEQYF
CDR3nt: TGTGCCAGCAGTCCAAGCGGGGGGCACTCCTACGAGCAGTACTTC

d_gene: NA
abundance: many
v_gene: TRBV3-1
j_gene: TRBJ2-4
CDR3aa: CASSPPGGRGKNIQYF
CDR3nt: TGTGCCAGCAGCCCCCCCGGGGGGCGCGGCAAAAACATTCAGTACTTC

d_gene: TRBD1
abundance: few
v_gene: TRBV7-8
j_gene: TRBJ1-4
CDR3aa: CASRPAGTATEKLFF
CDR3nt: TGTGCCAGCAGGCCCGCCGGGACAGCAACCGAAAAACTGTTTTTT

d_gene: NA
abundance: many
v_gene: TRBV7-9
j_gene: TRBJ1-1
CDR3aa: CASSTWTNTEAFF
CDR3nt: TGTGCCAGCAGCACCTGGACAAACACTGAAGCTTTCTTT

d_gene: NA
abundance: NA
v_gene: TRBV5-1
j_gene: TRBJ1-1
CDR3aa: CASSSRDMPLNTEAFF
CDR3nt: TGCGCCAGCAGCTCCCGGGACATGCCGTTGAACACTGAAGCTTTCTTT

d_gene: TRBD2
abundance: once
v_gene: TRBV27
j_gene: TRBJ2-3
CDR3aa: CASTRLAGNTDTQYF
CDR3nt: TGTGCCAGCACTCGACTAGCGGGGAACACAGATACGCAGTATTTT

d_gene: NA
abundance: few
v_gene: TRBV7-2
j_gene: TRBJ1-6
CDR3aa: CASSWQVSYNSPLHF
CDR3nt: TGTGCCAGCAGCTGGCAGGTCTCTTATAATTCACCCCTCCACTTT

d_gene: TRBD1
abundance: many
v_gene: TRBV11-2
j_gene: TRBJ1-1
CDR3aa: CASSLGTGSDTEAFF
CDR3nt: TGTGCCAGCAGCCTAGGGACAGGATCGGACACTGAAGCTTTCTTT

d_gene: TRBD1
abundance: few
v_gene: TRBV27
j_gene: TRBJ2-7
CDR3aa: CASSSLGQVSSYEQYF
CDR3nt: TGTGCCAGCAGTTCTCTCGGACAGGTCAGCTCCTACGAGCAGTACTTC

d_gene: NA
abundance: once
v_gene: TRBV2
j_gene: TRBJ2-4
CDR3aa: CGSNGEQYF
CDR3nt: TGTGGCAGCAACGGGGAGCAGTACTTC

d_gene: TRBD1
abundance: few
v_gene: TRBV19
j_gene: TRBJ1-1
CDR3aa: CASSRKGQLNTEAFF
CDR3nt: TGTGCCAGTAGTAGAAAGGGACAGCTGAACACTGAAGCTTTCTTT

d_gene: NA
abundance: NA
v_gene: TRBV28
j_gene: TRBJ2-7
CDR3aa: CASSDRPSSEQYF
CDR3nt: TGTGCCAGCAGTGACCGGCCATCCTCCGAGCAGTACTTC

d_gene: NA
abundance: many
v_gene: TRBV30
j_gene: TRBJ1-1
CDR3aa: CALAVAGRTEAFF
CDR3nt: TGTGCCCTCGCTGTCGCAGGCAGGACTGAAGCTTTCTTT

d_gene: TRBD2
abundance: many
v_gene: TRBV20-1
j_gene: TRBJ2-5
CDR3aa: CSAATVRAGGPVGETQYF
CDR3nt: TGCAGTGCTGCCACAGTGCGAGCGGGGGGGCCCGTAGGAGAGACCCAGTACTTC

d_gene: NA
abundance: NA
v_gene: TRBV7-9
j_gene: TRBJ1-6
CDR3aa: CASSTRTAVNNSPLHF
CDR3nt: TGTGCCAGCAGCACCAGGACAGCTGTTAATAATTCACCCCTCCACTTT

d_gene: NA
abundance: many
v_gene: TRBV5-1
j_gene: TRBJ1-1
CDR3aa: CASSIQGGGEAFF
CDR3nt: TGCGCCAGCAGCATACAGGGTGGCGGTGAAGCTTTCTTT

d_gene: TRBD1
abundance: many
v_gene: TRBV27
j_gene: TRBJ2-3
CDR3aa: CASSSFYGQGFSTDTQYF
CDR3nt: TGTGCCAGCAGTTCCTTTTATGGACAGGGGTTTAGCACAGATACGCAGTATTTT

d_gene: NA
abundance: few
v_gene: TRBV4-1
j_gene: TRBJ1-6
CDR3aa: CASSQDHRLGSPLHF
CDR3nt: TGCGCCAGCAGCCAAGACCACAGGTTGGGTTCACCCCTCCACTTT

d_gene: TRBD1
abundance: many
v_gene: TRBV5-1
j_gene: TRBJ1-5
CDR3aa: CASSEGQGLGPQHF
CDR3nt: TGCGCCAGCAGTGAGGGACAGGGCCTTGGGCCCCAGCATTTT

d_gene: NA
abundance: few
v_gene: TRBV10-3
j_gene: TRBJ2-5
CDR3aa: CAIRGTGRETQYF
CDR3nt: TGTGCCATCAGGGGTACAGGGAGGGAGACCCAGTACTTC

d_gene: NA
abundance: many
v_gene: TRBV5-1
j_gene: TRBJ2-3
CDR3aa: CASSPPGTAGGTDTQYF
CDR3nt: TGCGCCAGCAGCCCACCCGGGACCGCAGGGGGCACAGATACGCAGTATTTT

d_gene: TRBD1
abundance: many
v_gene: TRBV6-2/TRBV6-3
j_gene: TRBJ2-2
CDR3aa: CASSRRTRDRGSAGELFF
CDR3nt: TGTGCCAGCAGTCGACGGACGCGGGACAGGGGGTCCGCCGGGGAGCTGTTTTTT

d_gene: NA
abundance: many
v_gene: TRBV18
j_gene: TRBJ2-7
CDR3aa: CASSPPGQYEQYF
CDR3nt: TGTGCCAGCTCACCACCTGGACAGTACGAGCAGTACTTC